The T cell receptor (beta chain) described here comes from a study of T cells in Graves' hyperthyroidism and ophthalmopathy. Those with hyperthyroidism were 18 to 65 years old, newly diagnosed, and ill for under 2 months. Thyroid ultrasound and orbital computed tomography, with clinical symptoms and serum thyroxine and TRAb, informed diagnoses. Researchers amplified the TCR beta CDR3 regions from RNA transcripts. Primed by the HTBI set, a first-round RT-PCR was run on the TCR CDR3. MiXCR was run by TCRdb on the multiplex PCR reads, yielding one entry per CDR3 protein. The data hold some 770,000 distinct CDR3 sequences, with around 17% observed a single time. In its sample, this clonotype was seen a few times. This CDR3 has 16 amino acids. Germline V gene sequence: CDR1 GTSNPN, CDR2 SVGIG (reference sequence). With 1 base removed from V and 0 bases from J, the gap between germline ends came to 14 bases.

The receptor's source is a young man with Graves' hyperthyroidism. Sequenced input: blood. J is TRBJ2-3 and V is TRBV30; a possible D gene is TRBD2 (6 bases). The CDR3 DNA reads TGTGCCTGGAGTGCGGGACTGATAACTAGCACAGATACGCAGTATTTT. It yields the protein CAWSAGLITSTDTQYF.